A selection of T cell receptor beta chains follows, all from one sample in a study of OX40 agonist ivuxolimab in advanced cancers. Produced via immunoSEQ multiplex PCR; TCRdb's table is partial and in-frame only. The sample has approximately 76,000 clones, roughly nine tenths seen once. This sample comprised CD4+ or CD8+ T cells sorted from blood, obtained in a trial of the OX40 agonist ivuxolimab. The receptors were sampled from an adult with an advanced solid tumor such as melanoma, head and neck, liver or kidney cancer. Each CDR3 is given with its conserved first and last residue. The D gene is left open where the match is weak. Size values are once, few and many counts, or a class for expanded clones, and some rows have none.

J gene,V gene,clone size,D gene,CDR3 length,CDR3 protein,CDR3 DNA
TRBJ1-1,TRBV9,-,-,14,CASSVEGLNTEAFF,TGTGCCAGCAGCGTTGAAGGGCTGAACACTGAAGCTTTCTTT
TRBJ1-1,TRBV5-4,-,TRBD1,15,CASSLPRDRGTEAFF,TGTGCCAGCAGCTTACCCCGGGACAGGGGAACTGAAGCTTTCTTT
TRBJ2-7,TRBV7-8,few,-,14,CASSALQGYYEQYF,TGTGCCAGCAGCGCGCTCCAAGGCTACTACGAGCAGTACTTC
TRBJ2-5,TRBV5-1,once,-,15,CASSLGSATQETQYF,TGCGCCAGCAGCTTGGGTAGCGCGACCCAAGAGACCCAGTACTTC
TRBJ2-5,TRBV5-1,-,-,14,CASSLGQLQETQYF,TGCGCCAGCAGCTTGGGGCAGCTCCAAGAGACCCAGTACTTC
TRBJ1-2,TRBV6-5,-,-,15,CASSYSRDGIYGYTF,TGTGCCAGCAGTTACTCCCGGGACGGTATCTATGGCTACACCTTC
TRBJ2-5,TRBV7-2,-,-,14,CASTLPGFQETQYF,TGTGCCAGCACACTACCGGGTTTCCAAGAGACCCAGTACTTC
TRBJ2-7,TRBV7-6,-,TRBD1,18,CASSLGDRGRGKTYEQYF,TGTGCCAGCAGCTTAGGGGACAGGGGGCGCGGGAAAACCTACGAGCAGTACTTC
TRBJ2-4,TRBV9,-,-,15,CARSARSLAKNIQYF,TGTGCCAGGAGCGCACGGAGCCTAGCCAAAAACATTCAGTACTTC
TRBJ2-7,TRBV4-1,-,-,13,CASSQAQRGEQYF,TGCGCCAGCAGCCAAGCCCAGAGGGGCGAGCAGTACTTC
TRBJ2-7,TRBV4-1,-,-,16,CASSQDVPGVSYEQYF,TGCGCCAGCAGCCAAGATGTGCCGGGAGTATCCTACGAGCAGTACTTC
TRBJ2-5,TRBV19,-,-,17,CASSRTDEGSLRETQYF,TGTGCCAGTAGCAGAACTGACGAGGGGTCCCTCCGAGAGACCCAGTACTTC
TRBJ2-7,TRBV10-3,-,-,13,CAISEDSRGEQYF,TGTGCCATCAGTGAAGACTCCCGGGGAGAGCAGTACTTC
TRBJ2-3,TRBV13,-,-,15,CASSFGGGYTDTQYF,TGTGCCAGCAGCTTCGGTGGAGGGTACACAGATACGCAGTATTTT
TRBJ2-2,TRBV7-6,-,TRBD2,18,CASSLESGRAVGTGELFF,TGTGCCAGCAGCTTAGAGAGCGGGAGGGCCGTGGGGACCGGGGAGCTGTTTTTT
TRBJ2-1,TRBV30,-,TRBD2,16,CAWSGLGLAAYNEQFF,TGTGCCTGGAGCGGCCTGGGACTAGCGGCGTACAATGAGCAGTTCTTC
TRBJ1-5,TRBV6-5,-,-,12,CAGGVSNQPQHF,TGTGCCGGAGGGGTTAGCAATCAGCCCCAGCATTTT
TRBJ2-5,TRBV11-3,-,-,11,CASRLMGEQYF,TGTGCCAGCAGATTAATGGGAGAGCAGTACTTC
TRBJ1-1,TRBV6-5,-,-,14,CASSIDGYNTEAFF,TGTGCCAGCAGCATAGACGGCTACAACACTGAAGCTTTCTTT
TRBJ1-4,TRBV28,-,-,14,CASSERQTNEKLFF,TGTGCCAGCAGCGAACGGCAGACTAATGAAAAACTGTTTTTT
TRBJ2-5,TRBV5-1,-,-,15,CASSLGGLTQETQYF,TGCGCCAGCAGCTTGGGCGGACTCACCCAAGAGACCCAGTACTTC
TRBJ2-1,TRBV7-2,-,-,14,CASSSRGPTDEQFF,TGTGCCAGCAGCTCCCGCGGGCCCACGGATGAGCAGTTCTTC
TRBJ1-5,TRBV5-1,once,-,15,CASSLHGGGNQPQHF,TGCGCCAGCAGCTTGCACGGGGGGGGAAATCAGCCCCAGCATTTT
TRBJ1-1,TRBV7-6,-,TRBD1,17,CASSYPRPGTENTEAFF,TGTGCCAGCAGCTACCCTCGTCCCGGGACAGAGAACACTGAAGCTTTCTTT
TRBJ2-7,TRBV10-2,-,TRBD2,13,CASKGAGVGEQYF,TGCGCCAGCAAGGGCGCGGGAGTAGGAGAGCAGTACTTC
TRBJ2-1,TRBV9,-,-,12,CASSSRYNEQFF,TGTGCCAGCAGCTCCCGCTACAATGAGCAGTTCTTC
TRBJ2-3,TRBV5-1,-,-,18,CASNSPVRREWGTDTQYF,TGCGCCAGCAACTCACCGGTGCGGAGGGAATGGGGTACAGATACGCAGTATTTT
TRBJ2-1,TRBV7-2,-,-,11,CASSLGNEQFF,TGTGCCAGCAGCTTAGGCAATGAGCAGTTCTTC
TRBJ2-4,TRBV5-4,-,TRBD1,13,CAGEYRGLDIQYF,TGTGCCGGGGAATACAGGGGTTTGGACATTCAGTACTTC
TRBJ2-7,TRBV2,-,-,17,CASSATLTGQASYEQYF,TGTGCCAGCAGCGCTACCCTAACCGGACAAGCCTCCTACGAGCAGTACTTC
TRBJ2-7,TRBV6-5,-,TRBD1,14,CASRLGQGALEQYF,TGTGCCAGCCGGCTAGGACAGGGGGCCCTCGAGCAGTACTTC
TRBJ1-2,TRBV11-2,-,-,13,CASSFGEGYGYTF,TGTGCCAGCAGCTTTGGGGAAGGCTATGGCTACACCTTC
TRBJ2-7,TRBV28,-,-,14,CASSLASVTYEQYF,TGTGCCAGCAGTTTGGCCAGTGTCACCTACGAGCAGTACTTC
TRBJ1-1,TRBV27,-,TRBD1,12,CASSAGQFEAFF,TGTGCCAGCAGTGCGGGACAGTTTGAAGCTTTCTTT
TRBJ2-1,TRBV28,-,-,14,CASSLRLGADEQFF,TGTGCCAGCAGTTTGAGGTTGGGGGCCGATGAGCAGTTCTTC
TRBJ1-5,TRBV5-1,-,-,15,CARGLRTGGGQPQHF,TGCGCCAGGGGATTGCGGACGGGCGGAGGGCAGCCCCAGCATTTT
TRBJ2-2,TRBV11-3,-,-,15,CASSLVAGRTGELFF,TGTGCCAGCAGCTTAGTCGCAGGGCGCACCGGGGAGCTGTTTTTT
TRBJ1-5,TRBV18,-,-,15,CASSRRQSHNQPQHF,TGTGCCAGCTCACGGCGACAGTCCCACAATCAGCCCCAGCATTTT
TRBJ2-1,TRBV23-1,-,-,19,CASSQFHSLTGPAYNEQFF,TGCGCCAGCAGTCAATTTCACTCTCTCACCGGGCCCGCCTACAATGAGCAGTTCTTC
TRBJ1-1,TRBV5-1,once,TRBD1,14,CASSFQGDITEAFF,TGCGCCAGCAGCTTCCAGGGGGACATCACTGAAGCTTTCTTT
TRBJ2-1,TRBV9,-,-,15,CASSLLLGGQNEQFF,TGTGCCAGCAGCCTATTATTGGGGGGGCAAAATGAGCAGTTCTTC
TRBJ2-7,TRBV6-5,once,-,12,CASSYASYEQYF,TGTGCCAGCAGTTACGCCTCCTACGAGCAGTACTTC
TRBJ1-3,TRBV4-1,-,-,15,CASSQGQFSGNTIYF,TGCGCCAGCAGCCAAGGACAGTTCTCTGGAAACACCATATATTTT
TRBJ2-7,TRBV7-8,-,-,16,CASSLTRGVPGEEQYF,TGTGCCAGCAGCTTAACCAGGGGGGTACCTGGGGAGGAGCAGTACTTC
TRBJ2-2,TRBV6-6,-,-,13,CASTQGNTGELFF,TGTGCCAGCACGCAAGGGAACACCGGGGAGCTGTTTTTT
TRBJ2-1,TRBV4-2,-,-,14,CASSQEHGAGEQFF,TGTGCCAGCAGCCAAGAGCATGGAGCAGGGGAGCAGTTCTTC
TRBJ2-1,TRBV29-1,-,-,13,CSVPKPSGNEQFF,TGCAGCGTTCCAAAACCAAGCGGTAATGAGCAGTTCTTC
TRBJ2-3,TRBV19,-,TRBD2,14,CASNMGGITDTQYF,TGTGCCAGTAATATGGGGGGGATAACAGATACGCAGTATTTT
TRBJ1-1,TRBV2,-,TRBD1,13,CASVDRENTEAFF,TGTGCCAGCGTAGACAGGGAGAACACTGAAGCTTTCTTT
TRBJ1-2,TRBV30,-,-,13,CAWGGRPNYGYTF,TGTGCCTGGGGGGGACGGCCCAACTATGGCTACACCTTC
TRBJ1-2,TRBV21-1,-,-,15,CASSTSPGQGYGYTF,TGTGCCAGCAGCACTTCCCCGGGACAGGGCTATGGCTACACCTTC
TRBJ2-7,TRBV5-1,once,-,14,CASSSPQGAYEQYF,TGCGCCAGCAGCTCCCCACAGGGAGCCTACGAGCAGTACTTC
TRBJ1-5,TRBV19,-,TRBD1,17,CASSMFAGTGVDQPQHF,TGTGCCAGTAGTATGTTTGCCGGGACAGGGGTCGATCAGCCCCAGCATTTT
TRBJ1-1,TRBV10-2,-,-,14,CASSEYRRNTEAFF,TGCGCCAGCAGTGAGTACAGGAGAAACACTGAAGCTTTCTTT
TRBJ1-5,TRBV6-6,-,-,15,CASSYAGYGNQPQHF,TGTGCCAGCAGTTACGCGGGATATGGCAATCAGCCCCAGCATTTT
TRBJ1-5,TRBV30,-,TRBD1,14,CAWTQGQGNQPQHF,TGTGCCTGGACCCAAGGACAGGGGAATCAGCCCCAGCATTTT
TRBJ2-2,TRBV29-1,-,-,14,CSVEVSGDIGELFF,TGCAGCGTTGAAGTCTCAGGGGATATCGGGGAGCTGTTTTTT